The source of this T cell receptor beta chain is a study of OX40 agonist ivuxolimab in advanced cancers. Blood sampling took place at baseline, cycle 4 day 1, and cycle 7 day 1. The germline V gene has CDR1 SGHAT and CDR2 FQNNGV. Trimming left V 3 bases short and J 8 bases short, with 11 bases between. The CDR3 runs 13 residues. Profiled with immunoSEQ multiplex PCR; TCRdb holds only in-frame clones, not every one. The repertoire has around 40,000 clones, around 93% of them found once; the top ten carry more than 9%. Overall study findings and caveats: At doses 0.1 to 3.0 mg/kg, CD4+ and CD8+ clones expanded.

On this clone itself: The antigen is undetermined.

This TCR was recovered from an adult with an advanced solid tumor such as melanoma, head and neck, liver or kidney cancer. The input for sequencing was CD4+ or CD8+ T cells sorted from blood, taken in a trial of the OX40 agonist ivuxolimab. The rearrangement uses TRBV11-2 and TRBJ2-1; the D gene could be TRBD1 or TRBD2 (5 bases each). CDR3 DNA: TGTGCCAGCAGCTTTTCGGGACCCGATGAGCAGTTCTTC. This translates into CASSFSGPDEQFF.